One sample yielded the 3 T cell receptor beta chains listed below, sequenced in a study of blood T cell repertoires in COVID-19. Libraries were prepared by immunoSEQ multiplex PCR; TCRdb keeps only in-frame clonotypes and omits some of them. In the table there are a few hundred thousand clones, about 92% of which are singletons. Sequencing was carried out using PBMCs or T cells enriched from blood (not recorded which). All receptors come from a woman younger than 45 who had recovered from COVID-19.

This chain uses TRBV7-2 with TRBJ1-2, with 7 positions matching TRBD1. Germline V gene lookup returns CDR1 SGHTA and CDR2 FQGNSA. The ends lost 9 bases at V and 4 bases at J; junction bases unmatched: 8. CDR3 size: 13 residues. The CDR3, as DNA: TGTGCCAGTGTGGGACAGTTGTTCTATGGCTACACCTTC. As protein: CASVGQLFYGYTF.

This sequence joins TRBV2 and TRBJ1-6; 7 bases map to TRBD1. Trimming took 6 bases from V and 0 from J; bases not matched to a gene: 5. CDR1 is SNHLY, CDR2 FYNNEI, per germline. This CDR3 region has 16 residues. CDR3 sequence: CASRKTGSSYNSPLHF. The DNA for the CDR3 is TGTGCCAGCAGAAAGACAGGGAGCTCCTATAATTCACCCCTCCACTTT.

The V call is TRBV2, the J call TRBJ2-3; 7 positions agree with TRBD2. Losses at the gene ends were 4 bases for V and 8 bases for J; bases not matched to a gene: 9. The CDR3 spans 14 residues. Germline V gene lookup returns CDR1 SNHLY and CDR2 FYNNEI. The CDR3 coding sequence is TGTGCCAGCAGTGGGGGCGCGGGGGACCGTACGCAGTATTTT. Translated, it gives CASSGGAGDRTQYF.